Listed here are 30 T cell receptor beta chains from one sample, sequenced in a study of blood T cell repertoires in COVID-19. The assay was immunoSEQ multiplex PCR, and TCRdb's table has in-frame clones only and misses some. The sample has approximately 190,000 clones, about 86% seen once. The sequenced sample was peripheral blood. These receptors were obtained from a man under 40 with active or convalescent COVID-19.

This rearrangement joins TRBV7-3 to TRBJ2-3, with no clear D. The V end was cut by 5 bases, the J end by 0 bases, with 9 bases between. CDR1 SGHTA and CDR2 FQGTGA come from the germline V gene. CDR3 length: 14 amino acids. The CDR3 loop is CASSPRVSTDTQYF. The CDR3 DNA reads as TGTGCCAGCAGCCCCCGGGTGAGCACAGATACGCAGTATTTT.

The CDR3 DNA reads TGTGCCAGCAGACTAGTGAGTTCTGCTGAGCAGTTCTTC. Translated: CASRLVSSAEQFF. The rearrangement links TRBV2 to TRBJ2-1; a weak D match, TRBD2 (5 bases). CDR1 SNHLY and CDR2 FYNNEI come from the germline V gene. The CDR3 covers 13 residues. V was trimmed by 6 bases and J by 9 bases, leaving 15 bases between them.

This clone came up a few times. J is TRBJ1-4 and V is TRBV4-1; 11 nucleotides align to TRBD1. The germline CDR1 and CDR2 sequences are MGHRA and YSYEKL. J was trimmed by 1 base and V by 0 bases; bases with no gene match: 1. The CDR3 is 17 residues long. The CDR3 bases are TGCGCCAGCAGCCAAGAGGGACAGGGGGAAACTAATGAAAAACTGTTTTTT. Protein product: CASSQEGQGETNEKLFF.

The V gene is TRBV6-5, the J gene TRBJ1-1; D unresolved. Germline CDR1 is MNHEY and CDR2 is SVGAGI. The CDR3 length is 14 residues. Trimming took 8 bases from V and 5 from J, leaving 18 bases between them. The CDR3 protein is CASGSPGVETEAFF. The CDR3 nucleotides are TGTGCCAGCGGTTCCCCGGGTGTAGAGACTGAAGCTTTCTTT.

This chain links TRBV28 with TRBJ2-5, with 9 positions matching TRBD1. The CDR3 sequence is 18 residues long. The germline V gene encodes CDR1 MDHEN and CDR2 SYDVKM. The junction had 13 bases not matched to a gene; V was cut back by 1 base and J by 4 bases. CDR3 loop: CASSLLFRDRAVRETQYF. CDR3 bases: TGTGCCAGCAGTTTATTATTTAGGGACAGGGCGGTCCGAGAGACCCAGTACTTC. The whole variable domain, filled in from reference TRBV28 and TRBJ2-5, reads DVKVTQSSRYLVKRTGEKVFLECVQDMDHENMFWYRQDPGLGLRLIYFSYDVKMKEKGDIPEGYSVSREKKERFSLILESASTNQTSMYLCASSLLFRDRAVRETQYFGPGTRLLVL.

This chain links TRBV7-2 with TRBJ2-3; D is perhaps TRBD1 (5 bases). CDR3 length equals 15 residues. Trimming removed 0 bases at V and 3 bases at J, with 10 bases between. Germline V gene lookup returns CDR1 SGHTA and CDR2 FQGNSA. This chain's CDR3 is CASSLAQGPTDTQYF. For the CDR3, the DNA is TGTGCCAGCAGCTTAGCTCAGGGTCCGACAGATACGCAGTATTTT.

The V and J genes are TRBV2 and TRBJ2-2, with D unresolved. The germline CDR1 and CDR2 sequences are SNHLY and FYNNEI. Trimming cost V 0 bases and J 6 bases, with 2 bases left between them. The CDR3 is 12 residues long. The CDR3 reads CASSEAAGELFF. In nucleotides, the CDR3 is TGTGCCAGCAGTGAAGCCGCCGGGGAGCTGTTTTTT.

This chain joins TRBV6-2 or TRBV6-3 and TRBJ2-3; tentative D call: TRBD1 (6 bases). CDR1 MNHEY and CDR2 SVGEGT come from the germline V gene. CDR3 length: 17 amino acids. The V end lost 2 bases, the J end lost 2 bases, and 17 bases lay between the germline ends. This CDR3 reads CASSYVSGRTDTDTQYF. In nucleotides, the CDR3 is TGTGCCAGCAGTTACGTATCGGGCCGGACAGACACAGATACGCAGTATTTT.

J is TRBJ1-1 and V is TRBV6-6; D possibly corresponds to TRBD1 (6 bases). Trimming left V 7 bases short and J 4 bases short, with 16 bases between. The CDR3 loop spans 14 amino acids. The germline gives CDR1 MNHNY, CDR2 SVGAGI (reference sequence). CDR3 nucleotides: TGTGCCAGCAATGTGGGGCTAGGGGGCACTGAAGCTTTCTTT. Protein sequence: CASNVGLGGTEAFF.

Notes on this clone: Different DNA sequences within this sample yield the same CDR3. The chain joins TRBV5-1 to TRBJ2-2; TRBD1 might be the D (5 bases). Germline assignment: CDR1 SGHRS and CDR2 YFSETQ. The CDR3 spans 15 residues. V was clipped by 0 bases and J by 5 bases, with 11 bases between them. In nucleotides, the CDR3 is TGCGCCAGCAGCTTGGGGTCGTCAGGGACCGGGGAGCTGTTTTTT. Translated: CASSLGSSGTGELFF.

V gene TRBV3-1 (or the pseudogene TRBV3-2) combines with J gene TRBJ1-5; D gene uncertain. This CDR3 region has 15 residues. Germline CDR1 LGHDT, CDR2 YNNKEL (reference sequence). The germline V and J ends were trimmed by 0 bases and 4 bases, with 10 bases remaining between them. As DNA, the CDR3 is TGTGCCAGCAGCCAAGATGAGGGTCGGAATCAGCCCCAGCATTTT. The encoded protein is CASSQDEGRNQPQHF.

This clone was detected a few times. The chain is built from TRBV4-1 and TRBJ2-7; D remains unclear. Per germline, CDR1 MGHRA and CDR2 YSYEKL. This CDR3 is 14 amino acids long. Trimming took off 0 bases at V and 2 bases at J, with 8 bases between the two ends. CDR3 in amino acids: CASSQEPGPYEQYF. The CDR3 DNA follows: TGCGCCAGCAGCCAAGAGCCGGGTCCCTACGAGCAGTACTTC.

This chain joins TRBV18 and TRBJ1-1; D is possibly TRBD1 (5 bases). V lost 5 bases and J 2 bases, leaving 15 bases between the germline ends. Germline V gene data show CDR1 as KGHSH and CDR2 as LQKENI. The CDR3 length is 15 residues. The CDR3 DNA reads as TGTGCCAGCTCAACAGACGGGGGATCTAACACTGAAGCTTTCTTT. Protein: CASSTDGGSNTEAFF.

The J gene is TRBJ2-3, the V gene TRBV30; D remains unclear. Trimming left V 2 bases short and J 4 bases short, with 10 bases between. The CDR3 spans 13 residues. CDR1 is GTSNPN and CDR2 is SVGIG in the germline V gene (reference sequence). DNA for the CDR3: TGTGCCTGGAGTCCCAGCGCGGCAGATACGCAGTATTTT. This encodes CAWSPSAADTQYF.

This chain links TRBV5-1 with TRBJ1-2; TRBD1 aligns across 9 bases. This CDR3 spans 15 amino acids. V lost 5 bases, J lost 1 base, and 6 bases stayed unmatched. The germline V gene encodes CDR1 SGHRS and CDR2 YFSETQ. CDR3: CASSRTGGINYGYTF. CDR3 bases: TGCGCCAGCAGTCGTACAGGGGGCATTAACTATGGCTACACCTTC.

This chain uses TRBV28 with TRBJ1-1; 9 bases agree with TRBD1. There are 12 residues in the CDR3. The germline CDR1 and CDR2 sequences are MDHEN and SYDVKM. The V and J ends lost 7 bases and 8 bases, in that order; junction bases with no gene match: 5. The CDR3 region is CASTIGTGEAFF. The CDR3 bases are TGTGCCAGCACAATCGGGACAGGGGAAGCTTTCTTT.

The chain couples TRBV11-3 to TRBJ1-6, with D tentatively TRBD1 (5 bases). Trimming stripped 1 base from V and 10 bases from J, with 8 bases between. This CDR3 contains 13 residues. Germline CDR1 is SGHNT and CDR2 is YENEEA. CDR3 DNA: TGTGCCAGCAGCTTAGCCGGGGGATCACCCCTCCACTTT. This codes for CASSLAGGSPLHF.

V is TRBV7-2 and J is TRBJ1-2, with D hard to call. V gave up 5 bases and J gave up 6 bases, with 16 bases separating them. The CDR3 runs 14 residues. The germline V gene has CDR1 SGHTA and CDR2 FQGNSA. Here the CDR3 DNA reads TGTGCCAGCAGCCCTGGCGCGGTTCGGGATGGCTACACCTTC. Residues: CASSPGAVRDGYTF.

The chain combines TRBV5-1 with TRBJ2-3; a possible D gene is TRBD1 (6 bases). Trimming stripped 2 bases from V and 2 bases from J, with 12 bases between. The germline gives CDR1 SGHRS, CDR2 YFSETQ. CDR3 size: 15 residues. The CDR3 DNA reads TGCGCCAGCAGCTTCGACAGGCCCCCCACAGATACGCAGTATTTT. Residues: CASSFDRPPTDTQYF. Full variable domain (remainder filled in from reference TRBV5-1 and TRBJ2-3): KAGVTQTPRYLIKTRGQQVTLSCSPISGHRSVSWYQQTPGQGLQFLFEYFSETQRNKGNFPGRFSGRQFSNSRSEMNVSTLELGDSALYLCASSFDRPPTDTQYFGPGTRLTVL.

The chain uses TRBV5-1 and TRBJ2-5; 9 bases are shared with TRBD1. J gave up 2 bases and V 0 bases, and 2 bases lay outside the gene matches. In germline, CDR1 is SGHRS, CDR2 YFSETQ. The length of the CDR3 is 15 residues. The CDR3 DNA reads as TGCGCCAGCAGCTTGGAACAGGGGGCTCAAGAGACCCAGTACTTC. Protein product: CASSLEQGAQETQYF.

CDR3 sequence reads: CASSLELAERFSGELFF. As DNA, the CDR3 is TGTGCCAGCAGCTTGGAGCTAGCCGAGAGGTTCTCCGGGGAGCTGTTTTTT. This rearrangement joins TRBV11-3 to TRBJ2-2; TRBD2 might be the D (5 bases). The CDR3 sequence is 17 residues long. Germline V gene data show CDR1 as SGHNT and CDR2 as YENEEA. Trimming cost V 3 bases and J 6 bases, with 20 bases left between them. Using reference TRBV11-3 and TRBJ2-2 for the parts outside the CDR3, the full variable domain is EAGVVQSPRYKIIEKKQPVAFWCNPISGHNTLYWYLQNLGQGPELLIRYENEEAVDDSQLPKDRFSAERLKGVDSTLKIQPAELGDSAVYLCASSLELAERFSGELFFGEGSRLTVL.

The chain employs TRBV12-3 or TRBV12-4 and TRBJ1-3; D gene ambiguous. The V end lost 11 bases, the J end lost 2 bases, and 7 bases lay between the germline ends. The CDR3 extends over 11 amino acids. The CDR3 sequence: CAGGPGNTIYF. For the CDR3, the DNA is TGTGCCGGAGGACCTGGAAACACCATATATTTT.

V usage is TRBV10-1 and J usage is TRBJ1-1; 7 positions agree with TRBD1. The CDR3 extends over 13 amino acids. V shed 9 bases, J shed 5 bases, and the junction held 9 bases outside the gene matches. The V gene's germline CDR1 is WNHNN and CDR2 SYGVQD (reference sequence). The CDR3 protein is CASSTGKRTEAFF. The CDR3 region has the DNA TGCGCCAGTTCGACAGGGAAGAGGACTGAAGCTTTCTTT.

V is TRBV9 and J is TRBJ1-2, with 7 bases that match TRBD1. The CDR3 loop spans 12 amino acids. Germline assignment: CDR1 SGDLS and CDR2 YYNGEE. J was trimmed by 5 bases and V by 2 bases; bases with no gene match: 0. CDR3 protein: CASSVTGYGYTF. DNA for the CDR3: TGTGCCAGCAGCGTGACAGGGTATGGCTACACCTTC.

A single count supports this clone. This sequence joins TRBV6-2 or TRBV6-3 and TRBJ2-3, with TRBD2 matching over 9 bases. The CDR3 has 15 amino acids. Losses at the gene ends were 1 base for V and 6 bases for J; bases not matched to a gene: 5. The germline gives CDR1 MNHEY, CDR2 SVGEGT. Here the CDR3 DNA reads TGTGCCAGCAGTTACTTGGTCAGCGGGAGGGATACGCAGTATTTT. This gives the protein CASSYLVSGRDTQYF.

This chain connects TRBV18 to TRBJ1-5; TRBD1 is a possible D gene (6 bases). V lost 0 bases to trimming and J lost 2 bases, with 8 bases between them. Looked up from germline, CDR1 is KGHSH and CDR2 is LQKENI. The CDR3 has 15 residues. The CDR3 here is CASSPPEGGNQPQHF. DNA of the CDR3: TGTGCCAGCTCACCACCCGAGGGGGGCAATCAGCCCCAGCATTTT.

The chain recombines TRBV7-2 with TRBJ2-5; D unclear. Trimming shortened V by 5 bases and J by 1 base, and 8 bases separated the two germline ends. The germline V gene encodes CDR1 SGHTA and CDR2 FQGNSA. The CDR3 is 13 residues long. The CDR3 bases are TGTGCCAGCAGCCGGCCAGGCCAAGAGACCCAGTACTTC. It translates to CASSRPGQETQYF.

The V and J genes are TRBV19 and TRBJ1-2; D call uncertain. V was pared by 6 bases and J by 0 bases, with 11 bases between. The CDR3 consists of 14 residues. The germline CDR1 and CDR2 sequences are LNHDA and SQIVND (reference sequence). The CDR3 sequence is CASSPPSPNYGYTF. The CDR3 DNA is TGTGCCAGTAGCCCTCCGAGTCCTAACTATGGCTACACCTTC.

By its share, this clone is medium-sized. The CDR3 DNA reads TGTGCCAGTAGTATAGATCCGGTAACCGCCCGACATGAAGCTTTCTTT. This gives the protein CASSIDPVTARHEAFF. The V and J genes are TRBV19 and TRBJ1-1, with no clear D. Trimming pared 0 bases from V and 7 bases from J, leaving 18 bases between. The length of the CDR3 is 16 residues. The germline CDR1 and CDR2 sequences are LNHDA and SQIVND (reference sequence).

The V and J genes are TRBV29-1 and TRBJ1-2; D perhaps matches TRBD1 (6 bases). The V and J ends lost 5 bases and 7 bases respectively, with 23 bases between them. CDR1 is SQVTM and CDR2 is ANQGSEA in the germline V gene. The length of the CDR3 is 15 residues. Here the CDR3 reads CSVSPHLNRDTGYTF. In DNA form, the CDR3 reads TGCAGCGTTTCGCCCCATCTTAACAGGGATACTGGCTACACCTTC. Using reference TRBV29-1 and TRBJ1-2 for the parts outside the CDR3, the full variable domain is SAVISQKPSRDICQRGTSLTIQCQVDSQVTMMFWYRQQPGQSLTLIATANQGSEATYESGFVIDKFPISRPNLTFSTLTVSNMSPEDSSIYLCSVSPHLNRDTGYTFGSGTRLTVV.